One and the same sample provided the 9 T cell receptor beta chains below, sequenced in a study of T cell repertoires in cytomegalovirus infection. No antigen has been identified for these receptors. TCRdb redid the calling of the reads with MiXCR, one entry per CDR3 protein. The sample shows 600,000 to 700,000 distinct CDR3 sequences, around 35% of them seen only once. Specimen: cultured PBMCs, collected from culture after CMV antigen stimulation. These receptor sequences come from a human donor in good health (CMV status not recorded). Some clones in this sample may be carry-over from other donors' samples.

The chain couples TRBV4-1 to TRBJ1-5, with D possibly TRBD1 on 5 matching bases. The CDR3 is 13 amino acids. Germline CDR1 is MGHRA and CDR2 is YSYEKL. V was trimmed by 4 bases and J by 9 bases, leaving 13 bases between them. CDR3 in amino acids: CASSRDLIRPQHF. CDR3 bases: TGCGCCAGCAGCCGGGACCTCATTCGGCCCCAGCATTTT.

The CDR3 bases are TGCAGTGCTAGACTCCTAAGGCTAGAGTCCTACAATGAGCAGTTCTTC. Translating it yields CSARLLRLESYNEQFF. The chain recombines TRBV20-1 with TRBJ2-1; unclear D gene. CDR1 and CDR2 from the germline V gene are DFQATT and SNEGSKA (reference sequence). The CDR3 contains 16 residues. Trimming took off 2 bases at V and 1 base at J, with 15 bases between the two ends.

The genes are TRBV25-1 and TRBJ2-4; D not resolved. Trimming removed 3 bases at V and 8 bases at J, with 5 bases between. Germline assignment: CDR1 MGHDK and CDR2 SYGVNS. CDR3 length: 11 residues. CDR3 nucleotides: TGTGCCAGCAGTGATGCGGACATTCAGTACTTC. It specifies CASSDADIQYF.

The chain links TRBV11-1 to TRBJ2-5, with D perhaps matching TRBD2 (5 bases). Germline loops: CDR1 SGHAT, CDR2 FQDESV (reference sequence). The V end was cut by 5 bases, the J end by 1 base, with 26 bases between. The CDR3 length is 19 residues. The CDR3 spells CASSPGGAVRAEFQETQYF. The DNA for the CDR3 is TGTGCCAGCAGCCCCGGAGGTGCGGTCCGAGCGGAATTCCAAGAGACCCAGTACTTC.

The V and J genes are TRBV6-5 and TRBJ2-2; possible D gene TRBD2, 6 bases. Germline V gene data show CDR1 as MNHEY and CDR2 as SVGAGI. The CDR3 contains 14 residues. The V gene lost 5 bases and the J gene lost 4 bases, with 11 bases spanning the gap. The CDR3 spells CASSREIGTGELFF. CDR3 DNA sequence: TGTGCCAGCAGTCGGGAGATTGGCACCGGGGAGCTGTTTTTT.

This clonotype was recorded a few times. This rearrangement joins TRBV7-8 to TRBJ2-3; D uncertain. The V gene's germline CDR1 is SGHVS and CDR2 FQNEAQ. The V end was cut by 2 bases, the J end by 5 bases, with 14 bases between. The CDR3 sequence is 15 residues long. The CDR3 region has the DNA TGTGCCAGCAGCTTACACTACGGGCAAGGAGATACGCAGTATTTT. Protein: CASSLHYGQGDTQYF. The variable domain in full, completed from reference TRBV7-8 and TRBJ2-3, reads GAGVSQSPRYKVAKRGQDVALRCDPISGHVSLFWYQQALGQGPEFLTYFQNEAQLDKSGLPSDRFFAERPEGSVSTLKIQRTQQEDSAVYLCASSLHYGQGDTQYFGPGTRLTVL.

Concerning this clonotype itself: Relative to the germline gene, one junction end is altered; a read error may explain this. The chain recombines TRBV5-4 with TRBJ2-1; TRBD1 matches at 8 bases. The germline gives CDR1 SGHNT, CDR2 YYREEE (reference sequence). The CDR3 runs to 16 residues. This chain's CDR3 is CASSSRQGTSYDEQFF. For the CDR3, the DNA is TGTGCCAGCAGCTCACGACAGGGGACCTCCTACGATGAGCAGTTCTTC.

The rearrangement links TRBV2 to TRBJ2-3; D ambiguous. The germline V gene encodes CDR1 SNHLY and CDR2 FYNNEI. V was trimmed by 3 bases and J by 6 bases, leaving 4 bases between them. The CDR3 sequence is 11 residues long. CDR3: CASSDWDTQYF. The CDR3 bases are TGTGCCAGCAGTGATTGGGATACGCAGTATTTT.

This clonotype was counted only a few times. The gene calls are TRBV11-3 and TRBJ2-1; D is ambiguous. The CDR3 is 17 amino acids. Germline V gives CDR1 SGHNT, CDR2 YENEEA. V was shortened by 3 bases and J by 0 bases, with 15 bases between the two germline ends. The CDR3 coding sequence is TGTGCCAGCAGCTTCCCTCCCCGGACCTCCTCCTACAATGAGCAGTTCTTC. This sequence encodes CASSFPPRTSSYNEQFF.